This T cell receptor beta chain comes out of a study of cytomegalovirus exposure and HLA in healthy donors (dated 2017 in TCRdb). For the study in its entirety: According to a later analysis, one platform produced both the 110 or so validation repertoires and the roughly 650 repertoires of the first cohort. Besides the first cohort of roughly 660 subjects, a separate validation cohort made up of 95 to 150 different subjects was used. To predict cytomegalovirus infection status, the study combined high-throughput TCR immunosequencing, statistical association of individual TCRs with disease status, and machine learning. The study aimed to test whether signatures of past pathogen exposure could be identified by cataloging public T cell receptors. Findings and caveats that apply to the study as a whole: A total of fewer than 200 TCR beta chains were listed by the study as associated with cytomegalovirus. Across donors, most TCR sequences were observed very rarely, whereas some public TCRs were present in many individuals. A later analysis had no HLA typing for the validation cohort, so co-occurrence there was scored across all 120 repertoires. According to the authors, the approach could potentially be generalized to other disease states and immunological phenotypes. A few of the identified cytomegalovirus-associated TCR beta chains were confirmed in vitro to be specific for cytomegalovirus antigens. The classifier was reported to diagnose cytomegalovirus status with high specificity and sensitivity in both the original and validation cohorts. A later analysis found that TCRs clustered in the first cohort also tended to co-occur in the roughly 120 validation repertoires, with just under 95% of cluster scores above 0.

The donors belonged to the validation cohort of 120 subjects, which was separate from the roughly 670-subject first cohort. Sequences SNHLY (CDR1) and FYNNEI (CDR2) are obtained from the germline V gene. There are 14 amino acids in the CDR3, from cysteine to phenylalanine inclusive. The sequence is cut down to CDR3 DNA, 42 bases in frame from base 1. V is clipped by 6 bases and J by 0 bases, and the sequence between their germline boundaries is 11 bases long. Library generation was performed with the immunoSEQ multiplex PCR assay. The paper's data handling went like this. A statistical classification framework was built for diagnosing cytomegalovirus status from the catalog of TCR beta chain sequences. This immuneACCESS table, as held by TCRdb, lists in-frame sequences with V and J called but not all clones. Of the missing ones, under half trace to an unresolved V gene in checked studies; the others have no known cause. That table gives V, J and clone size, and the DNA gave D and trimming. Here the sample has roughly 250,000 clones; 90% occur a single time. Under 0.4% of the sample goes to the ten largest clones.

This clone was counted once. The antigen it binds to is not known. Base-call qualities are not available, and no considerably larger clone is one nucleotide away. The sequence was collected from a woman younger than 35 in good health and CMV-seronegative. The V gene is TRBV2 and the J gene is TRBJ1-1; TRBD1 is perhaps the D gene, given 5 matching bases. The specimen was PBMCs. The DNA sequence is given as TGTGCCAGCAGGGAGACAGTCATGAACACTGAAGCTTTCTTT. Its protein product is CASRETVMNTEAFF.